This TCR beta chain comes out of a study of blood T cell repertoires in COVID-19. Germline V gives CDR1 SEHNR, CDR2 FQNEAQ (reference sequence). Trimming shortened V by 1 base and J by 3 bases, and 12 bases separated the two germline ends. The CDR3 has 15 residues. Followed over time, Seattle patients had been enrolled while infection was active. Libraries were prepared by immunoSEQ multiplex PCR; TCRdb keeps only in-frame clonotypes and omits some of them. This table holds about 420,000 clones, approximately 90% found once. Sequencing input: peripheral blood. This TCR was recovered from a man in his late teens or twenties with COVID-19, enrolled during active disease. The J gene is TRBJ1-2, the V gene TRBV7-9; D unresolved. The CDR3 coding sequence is TGTGCCAGCAGCTTAGTTTTGGAGGAACACTATGGCTACACCTTC. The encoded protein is CASSLVLEEHYGYTF.